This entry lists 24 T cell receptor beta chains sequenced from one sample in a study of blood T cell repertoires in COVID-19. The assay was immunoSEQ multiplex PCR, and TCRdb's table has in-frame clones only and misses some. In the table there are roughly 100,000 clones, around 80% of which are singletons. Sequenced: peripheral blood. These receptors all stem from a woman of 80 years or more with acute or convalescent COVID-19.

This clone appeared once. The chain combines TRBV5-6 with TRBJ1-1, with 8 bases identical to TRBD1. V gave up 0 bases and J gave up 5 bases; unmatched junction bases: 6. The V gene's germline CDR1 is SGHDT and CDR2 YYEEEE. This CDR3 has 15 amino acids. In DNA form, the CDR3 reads TGTGCCAGCAGCTTGGCTCGGACAGGGAGGACTGAAGCTTTCTTT. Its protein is CASSLARTGRTEAFF.

The CDR3 region has the DNA TGTGCCAGCAGGACAGGGATCTTCCCCTACGAGCAGTACTTC. Protein: CASRTGIFPYEQYF. The chain recombines TRBV6-6 with TRBJ2-7; TRBD1 agrees at 7 bases. V lost 6 bases, J lost 2 bases, and 7 bases stayed unmatched. The germline V gene has CDR1 MNHNY and CDR2 SVGAGI (reference sequence). The CDR3 sequence is 14 residues long.

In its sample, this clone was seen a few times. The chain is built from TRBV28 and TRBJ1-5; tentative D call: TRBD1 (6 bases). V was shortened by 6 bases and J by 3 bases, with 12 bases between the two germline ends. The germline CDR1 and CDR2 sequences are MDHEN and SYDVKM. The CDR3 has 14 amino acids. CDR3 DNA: TGTGCCAGCAGGAGGGGGGGAACCAATCAGCCCCAGCATTTT. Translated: CASRRGGTNQPQHF.

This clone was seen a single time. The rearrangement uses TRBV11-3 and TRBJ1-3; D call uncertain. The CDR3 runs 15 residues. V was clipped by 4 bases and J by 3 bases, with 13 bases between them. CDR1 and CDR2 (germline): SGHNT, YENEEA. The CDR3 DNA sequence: TGTGCCAGCAGCTCCAAGGAGAACCTTGGAAACACCATATATTTT. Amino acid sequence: CASSSKENLGNTIYF.

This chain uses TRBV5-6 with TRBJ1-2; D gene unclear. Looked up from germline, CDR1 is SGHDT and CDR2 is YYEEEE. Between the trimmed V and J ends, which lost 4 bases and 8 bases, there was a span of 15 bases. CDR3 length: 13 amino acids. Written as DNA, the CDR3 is TGTGCCAGCAGCCTCCCCAGTGACACCGGCTACACCTTC. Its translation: CASSLPSDTGYTF.

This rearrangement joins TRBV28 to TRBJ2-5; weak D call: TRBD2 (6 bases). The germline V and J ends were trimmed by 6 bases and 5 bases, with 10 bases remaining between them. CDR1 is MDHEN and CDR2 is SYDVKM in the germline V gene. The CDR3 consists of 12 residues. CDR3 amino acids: CASSMEGETQYF. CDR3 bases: TGTGCCAGCAGCATGGAGGGGGAGACCCAGTACTTC.

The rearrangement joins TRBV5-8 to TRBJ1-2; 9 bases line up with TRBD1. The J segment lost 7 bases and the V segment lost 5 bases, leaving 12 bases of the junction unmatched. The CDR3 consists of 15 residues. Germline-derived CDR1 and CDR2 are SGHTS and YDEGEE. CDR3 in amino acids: CASRVPGQGISGYTF. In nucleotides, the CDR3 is TGTGCCAGCAGGGTCCCCGGACAGGGGATTAGTGGCTACACCTTC.

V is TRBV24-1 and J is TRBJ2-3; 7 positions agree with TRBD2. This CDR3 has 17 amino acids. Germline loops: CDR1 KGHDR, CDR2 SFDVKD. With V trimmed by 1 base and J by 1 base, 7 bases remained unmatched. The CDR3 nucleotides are TGTGCCACCAGTGATTTTGGCGGGAGCTACGGCACAGATACGCAGTATTTT. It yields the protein CATSDFGGSYGTDTQYF.

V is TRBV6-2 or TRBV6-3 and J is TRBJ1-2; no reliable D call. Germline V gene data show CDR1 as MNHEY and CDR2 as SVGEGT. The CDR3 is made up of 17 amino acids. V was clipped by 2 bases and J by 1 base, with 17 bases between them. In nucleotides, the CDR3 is TGTGCCAGCAGTTACAACCCCTCGGCGGAGCTTAACTATGGCTACACCTTC. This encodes CASSYNPSAELNYGYTF.

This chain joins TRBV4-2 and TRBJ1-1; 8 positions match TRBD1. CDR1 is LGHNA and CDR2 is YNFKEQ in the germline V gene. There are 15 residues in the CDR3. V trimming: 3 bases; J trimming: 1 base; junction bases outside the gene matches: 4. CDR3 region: CASSHIRGPNTEAFF. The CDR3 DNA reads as TGTGCCAGCAGCCACATCAGGGGGCCGAACACTGAAGCTTTCTTT.

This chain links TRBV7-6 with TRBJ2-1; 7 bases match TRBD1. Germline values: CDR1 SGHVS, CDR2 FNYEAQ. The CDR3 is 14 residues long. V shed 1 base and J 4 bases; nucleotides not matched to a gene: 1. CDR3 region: CASSLGGQYNEQFF. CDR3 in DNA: TGTGCCAGCAGCTTAGGGGGACAGTACAATGAGCAGTTCTTC. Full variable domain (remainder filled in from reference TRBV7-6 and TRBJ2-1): GAGVSQSPRYKVTKRGQDVALRCDPISGHVSLYWYRQALGQGPEFLTYFNYEAQQDKSGLPNDRFSAERPEGSISTLTIQRTEQRDSAMYRCASSLGGQYNEQFFGPGTRLTVL.

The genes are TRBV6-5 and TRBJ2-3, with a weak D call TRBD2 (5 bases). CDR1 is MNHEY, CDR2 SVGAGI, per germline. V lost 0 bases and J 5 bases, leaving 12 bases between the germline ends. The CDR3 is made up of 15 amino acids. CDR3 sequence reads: CASSYSPAGKDTQYF. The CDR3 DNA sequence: TGTGCCAGCAGTTACTCGCCAGCCGGGAAAGATACGCAGTATTTT.

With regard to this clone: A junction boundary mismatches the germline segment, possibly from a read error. CDR3 sequence: CATSRAWDSGNTIYF. The CDR3 bases are TGTGCCACCAGCAGGGCATGGGACAGTGGAAACACCATATATTTT. The rearrangement links TRBV11-2 to TRBJ1-3; TRBD1 agrees at 7 bases. The CDR3 runs to 15 residues. In germline, CDR1 is SGHAT, CDR2 FQNNGV.

CDR3 sequence reads: CASSQGLAGASYNEQFF. The CDR3 DNA reads as TGTGCCAGCAGCCAGGGACTAGCGGGAGCCTCCTACAATGAGCAGTTCTTC. The chain combines TRBV3-1 (or the pseudogene TRBV3-2) with TRBJ2-1; 14 bases align to TRBD2. There are 17 residues in the CDR3. Losses at the gene ends were 3 bases for V and 0 bases for J; bases not matched to a gene: 1. Germline loops: CDR1 LGHDT, CDR2 YNNKEL (reference sequence).

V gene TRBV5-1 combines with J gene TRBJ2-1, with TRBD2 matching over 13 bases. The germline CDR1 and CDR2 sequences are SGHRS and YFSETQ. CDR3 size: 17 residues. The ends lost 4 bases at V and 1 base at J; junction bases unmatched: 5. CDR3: CASSTWTSGRSYNEQFF. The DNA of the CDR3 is TGCGCCAGCAGCACCTGGACTAGCGGGAGATCCTACAATGAGCAGTTCTTC.

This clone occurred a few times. CDR3 coding DNA: TGTGCCAGCAGCTCACAGGACCACTACGAGCAGTACTTC. As protein: CASSSQDHYEQYF. The chain is built from TRBV5-4 and TRBJ2-7; D might be TRBD1 (5 bases). The CDR3 length is 13 residues. CDR1 and CDR2 (germline): SGHNT, YYREEE (reference sequence). The V and J ends lost 3 bases and 3 bases respectively, with 10 bases between them.

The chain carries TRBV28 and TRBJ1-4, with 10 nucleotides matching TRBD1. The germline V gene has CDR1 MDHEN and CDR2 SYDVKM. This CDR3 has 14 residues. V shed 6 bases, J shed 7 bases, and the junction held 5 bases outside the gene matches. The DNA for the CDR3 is TGTGCCAGCAGCAAGGGACAGGGGCGTGAAAAACTGTTTTTT. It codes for CASSKGQGREKLFF. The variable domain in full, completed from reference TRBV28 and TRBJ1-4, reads DVKVTQSSRYLVKRTGEKVFLECVQDMDHENMFWYRQDPGLGLRLIYFSYDVKMKEKGDIPEGYSVSREKKERFSLILESASTNQTSMYLCASSKGQGREKLFFGSGTQLSVL.

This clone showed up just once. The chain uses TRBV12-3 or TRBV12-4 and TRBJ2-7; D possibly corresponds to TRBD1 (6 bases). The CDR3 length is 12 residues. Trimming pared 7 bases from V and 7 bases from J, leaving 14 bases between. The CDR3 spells CASTLNTGEQYF. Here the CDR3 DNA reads TGTGCCAGCACCCTTAATACAGGGGAGCAGTACTTC.

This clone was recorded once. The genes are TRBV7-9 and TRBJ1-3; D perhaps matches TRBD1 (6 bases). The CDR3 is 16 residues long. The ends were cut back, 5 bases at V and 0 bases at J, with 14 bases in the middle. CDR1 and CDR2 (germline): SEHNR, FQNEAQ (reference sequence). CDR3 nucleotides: TGTGCCAGCAGCCAGGGACACCCTCGCTCTGGAAACACCATATATTTT. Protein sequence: CASSQGHPRSGNTIYF.

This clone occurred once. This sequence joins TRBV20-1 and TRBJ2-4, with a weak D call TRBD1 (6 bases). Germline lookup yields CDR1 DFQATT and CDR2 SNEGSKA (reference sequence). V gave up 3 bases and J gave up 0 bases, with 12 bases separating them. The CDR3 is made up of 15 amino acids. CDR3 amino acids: CSASTGMLAKNIQYF. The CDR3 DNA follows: TGCAGTGCTAGTACAGGGATGTTAGCCAAAAACATTCAGTACTTC.

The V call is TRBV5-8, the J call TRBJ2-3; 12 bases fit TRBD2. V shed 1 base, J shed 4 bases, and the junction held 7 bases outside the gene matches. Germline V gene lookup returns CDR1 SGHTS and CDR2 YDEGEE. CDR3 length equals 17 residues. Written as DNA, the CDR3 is TGTGCCAGCAGCTTGCGGCTAGCGGGAGGGCGGGCAGATACGCAGTATTTT. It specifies CASSLRLAGGRADTQYF.

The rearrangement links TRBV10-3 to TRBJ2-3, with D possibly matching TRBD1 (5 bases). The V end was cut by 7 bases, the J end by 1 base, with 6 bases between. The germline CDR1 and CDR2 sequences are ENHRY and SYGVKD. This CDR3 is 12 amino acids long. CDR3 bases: TGTGCCATCACACAGGGCACAGATACGCAGTATTTT. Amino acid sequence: CAITQGTDTQYF.

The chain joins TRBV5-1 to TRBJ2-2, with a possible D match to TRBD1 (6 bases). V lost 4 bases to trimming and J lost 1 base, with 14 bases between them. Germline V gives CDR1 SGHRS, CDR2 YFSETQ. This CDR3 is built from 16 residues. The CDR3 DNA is TGCGCCAGCAGCAGAAATGGGGGCGAGAACACCGGGGAGCTGTTTTTT. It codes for CASSRNGGENTGELFF.

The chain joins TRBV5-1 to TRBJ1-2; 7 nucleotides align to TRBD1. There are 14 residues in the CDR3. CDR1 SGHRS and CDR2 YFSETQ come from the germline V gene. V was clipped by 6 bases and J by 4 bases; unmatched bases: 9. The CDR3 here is CASKEQGFSYGYTF. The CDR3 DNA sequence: TGCGCCAGCAAGGAACAGGGGTTCTCCTATGGCTACACCTTC.